A single sample is the source of the 27 T cell receptor beta chains below, sequenced in a study of cytotoxic CD8 clonotypes in ibrutinib-treated CLL. The table came from immunoSEQ multiplex PCR; TCRdb's copy has only in-frame clones and leaves some out. This table has 150,000 or so clones, around 82% appearing once. The sample here was PBMCs, taken after 36 months of ibrutinib treatment. The receptors stem from a human donor with chronic lymphocytic leukemia.

The gene calls are TRBV12-5 and TRBJ1-5, with D perhaps TRBD1 (5 bases). This CDR3 comprises 16 residues. Germline V CDR1 and CDR2: LGHNT, FRNRAP. Trimming removed 0 bases at V and 2 bases at J, with 11 bases between. The CDR3 region has the DNA TGTGCTAGTGGTTTGGTGACCGGGGCCCGCAATCAGCCCCAGCATTTT. Encoded protein: CASGLVTGARNQPQHF.

The chain couples TRBV28 to TRBJ2-1; D uncertain. Germline V gene sequence: CDR1 MDHEN, CDR2 SYDVKM. V lost 7 bases and J 0 bases, leaving 13 bases between the germline ends. This CDR3 has 15 amino acids. This CDR3 is CASKVGSSSYNEQFF. CDR3 bases: TGTGCCAGCAAAGTGGGGTCCAGCTCCTACAATGAGCAGTTCTTC.

The chain combines TRBV10-2 with TRBJ1-3; D possibly corresponds to TRBD1 (5 bases). Between the trimmed V and J ends, which lost 7 bases and 0 bases, there was a span of 13 bases. The CDR3 spans 15 residues. In germline, CDR1 is WSHSY, CDR2 SAAADI. The CDR3 spells CASTWDGYSGNTIYF. The CDR3 nucleotides are TGCGCCAGCACATGGGACGGATACTCTGGAAACACCATATATTTT.

V and J are TRBV5-5 and TRBJ2-7; 9 nucleotides line up with TRBD1. The CDR3 extends over 16 amino acids. The J segment lost 0 bases and the V segment lost 4 bases, leaving 8 bases of the junction unmatched. CDR1 and CDR2 from the germline V gene are SGHKS and YYEKEE (reference sequence). CDR3 sequence reads: CASSRWGQGSSYEQYF. CDR3 bases: TGTGCCAGCAGCCGATGGGGACAGGGAAGCTCCTACGAGCAGTACTTC.

V is TRBV30 and J is TRBJ1-1; no reliable D call. Trimming removed 7 bases at V and 0 bases at J, with 12 bases between. CDR1 and CDR2 (germline): GTSNPN, SVGIG (reference sequence). The CDR3 loop spans 13 amino acids. DNA of the CDR3: TGTGCCTTCGGGTGGGCCATGAACACTGAAGCTTTCTTT. Its translation: CAFGWAMNTEAFF.

Turning to this clone: This may come from a read error, since a much larger clone is one base off. This chain uses TRBV6-5 with TRBJ2-7; D not certain. The CDR3 spans 11 residues. V lost 5 bases and J 3 bases, leaving 5 bases between the germline ends. The germline V gene encodes CDR1 MNHEY and CDR2 SVGAGI. The CDR3: CASSDNYEQYF. The CDR3 nucleotides read TGTGCCAGCAGTGACAACTACGAGCAGTACTTC.

The V call is TRBV11-2, the J call TRBJ1-1; D possibly corresponds to TRBD1 (6 bases). The CDR3 extends over 13 amino acids. CDR1 SGHAT and CDR2 FQNNGV come from the germline V gene. V lost 4 bases and J lost 6, with 12 bases in between. The chain's CDR3 is CASSSTGWAEAFF. CDR3 bases: TGTGCCAGCAGCTCAACAGGGTGGGCTGAAGCTTTCTTT.

The chain has TRBV4-1 and TRBJ1-2, with 7 bases matching TRBD1. The germline V gene has CDR1 MGHRA and CDR2 YSYEKL. The CDR3 is made up of 14 amino acids. V dropped 1 base and J dropped 2; count of bases not matched to a gene: 1. CDR3 protein: CASSQGGQNYGYTF. CDR3 bases: TGCGCCAGCAGCCAAGGGGGACAGAACTATGGCTACACCTTC.

The chain couples TRBV29-1 to TRBJ1-5; 7 positions agree with TRBD1. The J segment lost 5 bases and the V segment lost 7 bases, leaving 8 bases of the junction unmatched. The CDR3 runs to 13 residues. CDR1 is SQVTM, CDR2 ANQGSEA, per germline. CDR3 region: CSGGDSLYQPQHF. The CDR3 DNA reads as TGCAGCGGGGGGGACAGCCTTTATCAGCCCCAGCATTTT.

J is TRBJ2-1 and V is TRBV10-2; TRBD2 matches at 9 bases. The germline CDR1 and CDR2 sequences are WSHSY and SAAADI. The V segment lost 6 bases and the J segment 8 bases; nucleotides outside the gene matches: 5. The CDR3 covers 13 residues. The CDR3 coding sequence is TGCGCCAGCAGGTTAGCGGGAGCCCATGAGCAGTTCTTC. This sequence encodes CASRLAGAHEQFF.

This clone was observed a few times. V and J are TRBV9 and TRBJ2-1, with D possibly being TRBD1 or TRBD2 (5 bases each). The V end was cut by 0 bases, the J end by 6 bases, with 19 bases between. The CDR3 runs to 17 residues. Germline CDR1 SGDLS, CDR2 YYNGEE. The CDR3 region is CASSVVPGRIRGNEQFF. The CDR3, as DNA: TGTGCCAGCAGCGTAGTCCCGGGGAGAATAAGGGGCAATGAGCAGTTCTTC.

The genes are TRBV4-1 and TRBJ1-5; no firm D call. The germline V gene encodes CDR1 MGHRA and CDR2 YSYEKL. CDR3 length: 15 amino acids. The V end was cut by 1 base, the J end by 1 base, with 8 bases between. The CDR3 here is CASSQVGQSNQPQHF. CDR3 DNA: TGCGCCAGCAGCCAAGTTGGGCAGAGCAATCAGCCCCAGCATTTT.

This chain connects TRBV7-9 to TRBJ1-4; D is unclear. The CDR3 is 12 amino acids. The V end was cut by 1 base, the J end by 8 bases, with 5 bases between. Germline V gene lookup returns CDR1 SEHNR and CDR2 FQNEAQ (reference sequence). CDR3 residues: CASSLGGEKLFF. In DNA, the CDR3 is TGTGCCAGCAGCTTAGGAGGCGAAAAACTGTTTTTT.

CDR3: CASRLQPFGGSTDTQYF. CDR3 DNA: TGTGCCAGCCGGCTACAACCTTTTGGCGGGAGCACAGATACGCAGTATTTT. This rearrangement joins TRBV27 to TRBJ2-3, with D maybe TRBD2 (5 bases). Germline V gives CDR1 MNHEY, CDR2 SMNVEV (reference sequence). With 8 bases removed from V and 0 bases from J, the gap between germline ends came to 21 bases. CDR3 length: 17 amino acids.

The sample holds one count of this clone. The rearrangement uses TRBV30 and TRBJ2-3; D gene unclear. The V and J ends lost 2 bases and 6 bases respectively, with 9 bases between them. Germline V lookup: CDR1 GTSNPN, CDR2 SVGIG (reference sequence). The CDR3 consists of 12 residues. The CDR3 sequence is CAWSQYRDTQYF. CDR3 coding DNA: TGTGCCTGGAGTCAATATAGGGATACGCAGTATTTT.

This clone came up once. The chain links TRBV10-3 to TRBJ1-1; 9 nucleotides match TRBD1. With 3 bases clipped from V and 10 bases from J, the junction kept 3 bases outside the gene matches. The germline gives CDR1 ENHRY, CDR2 SYGVKD. The CDR3 runs to 12 residues. This CDR3 is CAISEQGASAFF. The CDR3 DNA follows: TGTGCCATCAGTGAACAGGGGGCTTCAGCTTTCTTT.

This clone showed up just once. The chain couples TRBV5-5 to TRBJ2-3; 7 bases agree with TRBD2. Looked up from germline, CDR1 is SGHKS and CDR2 is YYEKEE (reference sequence). Trimming cost V 2 bases and J 7 bases; bases outside gene matches: 16. The CDR3 contains 17 residues. CDR3 protein: CASSLLGLGRAAYTQYF. CDR3 nucleotides: TGTGCCAGCAGCTTACTAGGACTAGGTCGTGCCGCATATACGCAGTATTTT.

The chain recombines TRBV6-5 with TRBJ2-6; D gene unclear. The V and J ends lost 0 bases and 0 bases respectively, with 6 bases between them. In germline, CDR1 is MNHEY, CDR2 SVGAGI. CDR3 length equals 16 residues. DNA of the CDR3: TGTGCCAGCAGTTACTCGAGTGGCTCTGGGGCCAACGTCCTGACTTTC. This translates into CASSYSSGSGANVLTF.

In DNA form, the CDR3 reads TGTGCCAGCAGTCAGGGGGGAATCTACGAGCAGTACTTC. It codes for CASSQGGIYEQYF. The chain joins TRBV27 to TRBJ2-7, with a possible D match to TRBD1 (7 bases). Germline-derived CDR1 and CDR2 are MNHEY and SMNVEV (reference sequence). The CDR3 spans 13 residues. The V and J ends lost 5 bases and 3 bases respectively, with 11 bases between them.

This chain joins TRBV5-4 and TRBJ1-2; D gene ambiguous. This CDR3 comprises 15 residues. V was trimmed by 0 bases and J by 0 bases, leaving 9 bases between them. Germline CDR1 is SGHNT and CDR2 is YYREEE (reference sequence). The CDR3 bases are TGTGCCAGCAGCTTGGATCCGAAAGCTAACTATGGCTACACCTTC. Encoded protein: CASSLDPKANYGYTF.

CDR3 residues: CASSLEVTGGYGYTF. CDR3 DNA: TGTGCCAGCAGCTTAGAGGTGACAGGGGGCTATGGCTACACCTTC. The rearrangement joins TRBV7-2 to TRBJ1-2, with 9 bases that match TRBD1. The CDR3 runs to 15 residues. Trimming at V came to 1 base and at J to 4 bases, leaving 4 bases not matched to a gene. Per the germline V gene, CDR1 is SGHTA and CDR2 is FQGNSA. Filled out from reference TRBV7-2 and TRBJ1-2, the complete variable domain reads GAGVSQSPSNKVTEKGKDVELRCDPISGHTALYWYRQSLGQGLEFLIYFQGNSAPDKSGLPSDRFSAERTGGSVSTLTIQRTQQEDSAVYLCASSLEVTGGYGYTFGSGTRLTVV.

By frequency in the sample, this clone is medium-sized. The chain has TRBV7-9 and TRBJ2-5; D ambiguous. This CDR3 region has 15 residues. Germline V gene data show CDR1 as SEHNR and CDR2 as FQNEAQ (reference sequence). Trimming removed 2 bases at V and 2 bases at J, with 12 bases between. The CDR3 here is CASSLTRQTQETQYF. Here the CDR3 DNA reads TGTGCCAGCAGCTTAACTCGGCAGACACAAGAGACCCAGTACTTC.

The genes are TRBV12-5 and TRBJ2-5, with TRBD2 identical over 12 bases. The CDR3 consists of 18 residues. The V and J ends lost 2 bases and 2 bases, in that order; junction bases with no gene match: 9. CDR1 and CDR2 (germline): LGHNT, FRNRAP. This CDR3 reads CASGLTRLAGALQETQYF. The CDR3, as DNA: TGTGCTAGTGGTTTGACCAGACTAGCGGGAGCTCTGCAAGAGACCCAGTACTTC.

The rearrangement uses TRBV6-5 and TRBJ1-6; 9 bases match TRBD1. The germline V gene encodes CDR1 MNHEY and CDR2 SVGAGI. The CDR3 sequence is 14 residues long. Losses at the gene ends were 7 bases for V and 7 bases for J; bases not matched to a gene: 5. This CDR3 reads CASTPDRGNSPLHF. In DNA form, the CDR3 reads TGTGCCAGCACCCCGGACAGGGGCAATTCACCCCTCCACTTT.

The J gene is TRBJ2-3, the V gene TRBV11-2; unclear D gene. The CDR3 has 15 amino acids. V shed 0 bases and J shed 6 bases, with 13 bases lying between them. Germline loops: CDR1 SGHAT, CDR2 FQNNGV. The CDR3 sequence: CASSLDLVRRDTQYF. As DNA, the CDR3 is TGTGCCAGCAGCTTAGATCTGGTGCGGCGGGATACGCAGTATTTT.

A note on this clone: Other DNA sequences in this specimen translate into the identical CDR3. This rearrangement joins TRBV27 to TRBJ1-5; D is unresolved. V dropped 3 bases and J dropped 4 bases, with 7 bases sitting between them. CDR3 length: 13 amino acids. Per the germline V gene, CDR1 is MNHEY and CDR2 is SMNVEV (reference sequence). DNA for the CDR3: TGTGCCAGCAGTTTGTCCAGAAATCAGCCCCAGCATTTT. Its translation: CASSLSRNQPQHF.

This chain uses TRBV7-8 with TRBJ2-1; TRBD1 is a possible D gene (5 bases). V dropped 6 bases and J dropped 0 bases, with 24 bases sitting between them. The CDR3 has 19 residues. Germline values: CDR1 SGHVS, CDR2 FQNEAQ. The CDR3 DNA reads TGTGCCAGCAGTTATTCCAGGGCCAGTCTAAAAAGCTCCTACAATGAGCAGTTCTTC. It yields the protein CASSYSRASLKSSYNEQFF.